These 22 T cell receptor beta chains originate from one sample sequenced in a study of blood T cell repertoires in COVID-19 (dated by TCRdb to about 2020). The library was produced with the immunoSEQ multiplex PCR assay. TCRdb re-hosts the immuneACCESS table, in-frame sequences only. Its copies lack some clones; in the studies checked, an unresolved V gene accounts for under half of them, and the cause for the rest is not known. The sample contains approximately 100,000 clones, 85% of them found a single time. More than 1.5% of the sample is taken by the ten largest. Sequenced input: peripheral blood. The receptors here all came from a woman between 70 and 85 years old with active or convalescent COVID-19.

The chain joins TRBV5-5 to TRBJ1-5; tentatively, D is TRBD1 (5 bases). The ends were cut back, 1 base at V and 2 bases at J, with 7 bases in the middle. The germline gives CDR1 SGHKS, CDR2 YYEKEE (reference sequence). The CDR3 consists of 14 residues. The CDR3 DNA is TGTGCCAGCAGCTTGCAAGGGGGCAATCAGCCCCAGCATTTT. It translates to CASSLQGGNQPQHF.

The table lists this clone with a few counts. The chain carries TRBV2 and TRBJ1-4, with 7 nucleotides matching TRBD1. The germline V gene encodes CDR1 SNHLY and CDR2 FYNNEI. The CDR3 has 15 residues. Unmatched junction bases numbered 13, after V lost 7 bases and J lost 8 bases. The DNA of the CDR3 is TGTGCCAGCACCCGTATCGGTACAGGGGAGGAAAAACTGTTTTTT. It specifies CASTRIGTGEEKLFF.

The genes are TRBV5-5 and TRBJ1-2, with 10 bases fitting TRBD1. Germline CDR1 is SGHKS and CDR2 is YYEKEE (reference sequence). V trimming: 0 bases; J trimming: 4 bases; junction bases outside the gene matches: 0. The CDR3 has 14 residues. Written as DNA, the CDR3 is TGTGCCAGCAGCTTGGGGGACAGGGGCTATGGCTACACCTTC. The encoded protein is CASSLGDRGYGYTF.

The chain joins TRBV28 to TRBJ2-1, with a possible D match to TRBD2 (5 bases). The CDR3 covers 16 residues. Germline CDR1 reads MDHEN; CDR2 reads SYDVKM. The V end was cut by 3 bases, the J end by 0 bases, with 12 bases between. In DNA form, the CDR3 reads TGTGCCAGCAGTTTGGACTCGCCTAGCTCCTACAATGAGCAGTTCTTC. Protein product: CASSLDSPSSYNEQFF.

This rearrangement joins TRBV4-2 to TRBJ2-7; D possibly corresponds to TRBD2 (5 bases). Germline lookup yields CDR1 LGHNA and CDR2 YNFKEQ. The CDR3 has 15 amino acids. Trimming left V 1 base short and J 2 bases short, with 12 bases between. The CDR3 sequence is CASSQGQSGAYEQYF. The CDR3 bases are TGTGCCAGCAGCCAAGGTCAGAGCGGAGCCTACGAGCAGTACTTC.

The chain is built from TRBV27 and TRBJ2-1; 7 bases align to TRBD2. The CDR3 spans 16 residues. The junction had 13 bases not matched to a gene; V was cut back by 4 bases and J by 7 bases. Germline V gene sequence: CDR1 MNHEY, CDR2 SMNVEV (reference sequence). CDR3 region: CASSSPSGASKNEQFF. The CDR3 coding sequence is TGTGCCAGCAGTTCCCCTAGCGGTGCCTCAAAAAATGAGCAGTTCTTC.

The chain carries TRBV27 and TRBJ2-3; 9 bases fit TRBD2. The germline gives CDR1 MNHEY, CDR2 SMNVEV (reference sequence). The CDR3 runs 18 residues. Trimming removed 5 bases from V and 0 bases from J; junction bases left unmatched: 12. CDR3 in DNA: TGTGCCAGCAGTGGGGGGGGGACTAGCAGCCCTAGCACAGATACGCAGTATTTT. Translating it yields CASSGGGTSSPSTDTQYF.

The chain is built from TRBV2 and TRBJ2-1, with 8 nucleotides matching TRBD2. This CDR3 spans 16 amino acids. V lost 5 bases, J lost 2 bases, and 8 bases stayed unmatched. From germline, CDR1 is SNHLY and CDR2 FYNNEI. The CDR3 sequence is CASSRQAGGTYNEQFF. The CDR3 region has the DNA TGTGCCAGCAGTAGACAGGCGGGGGGCACCTACAATGAGCAGTTCTTC.

The chain combines TRBV19 with TRBJ2-1; TRBD2 agrees at 11 bases. The CDR3 runs 15 residues. Germline V CDR1 and CDR2: LNHDA, SQIVND (reference sequence). Trimming at V came to 6 bases and at J to 3 bases, leaving 4 bases not matched to a gene. CDR3 sequence (DNA): TGTGCCAGTAGGAGGGGACTAGCGGACTACAATGAGCAGTTCTTC. Translation: CASRRGLADYNEQFF. The whole variable domain, remainder taken from reference TRBV19 and TRBJ2-1, is DGGITQSPKYLFRKEGQNVTLSCEQNLNHDAMYWYRQDPGQGLRLIYYSQIVNDFQKGDIAEGYSVSREKKESFPLTVTSAQKNPTAFYLCASRRGLADYNEQFFGPGTRLTVL.

Notes on this clone: One end of the junction is discordant with germline, which a read error may explain. V usage is TRBV15 and J usage is TRBJ2-5; 11 positions agree with TRBD2. In germline, CDR1 is LNHNV, CDR2 YYDKDF (reference sequence). The CDR3 loop spans 17 amino acids. CDR3 sequence reads: CAPRRCLAGGLGETQYF. CDR3 DNA: TGTGCCCCCAGACGGTGTCTAGCGGGGGGTCTGGGGGAGACCCAGTACTTC.

The chain uses TRBV4-3 and TRBJ2-1, with 8 positions matching TRBD2. The CDR3 runs 15 residues. CDR1 LGHNA and CDR2 YSLEER come from the germline V gene. Trimming cost V 0 bases and J 2 bases; bases outside gene matches: 0. CDR3 loop: CASSQEGLAYNEQFF. Written as DNA, the CDR3 is TGCGCCAGCAGCCAAGAGGGACTAGCCTACAATGAGCAGTTCTTC.

This chain joins TRBV5-1 and TRBJ2-1, with D tentatively TRBD1 (6 bases). The germline gives CDR1 SGHRS, CDR2 YFSETQ. The CDR3 contains 13 residues. V lost 6 bases and J 5 bases, leaving 12 bases between the germline ends. Here the CDR3 DNA reads TGCGCCAGCAAGGACCCAGGGGACAATGAGCAGTTCTTC. It yields the protein CASKDPGDNEQFF. The full variable domain, in which reference TRBV5-1 and TRBJ2-1 provide the parts outside the CDR3, is KAGVTQTPRYLIKTRGQQVTLSCSPISGHRSVSWYQQTPGQGLQFLFEYFSETQRNKGNFPGRFSGRQFSNSRSEMNVSTLELGDSALYLCASKDPGDNEQFFGPGTRLTVL.

The chain employs TRBV10-3 and TRBJ2-3; TRBD2 agrees at 11 bases. Losses at the gene ends were 4 bases for V and 10 bases for J; bases not matched to a gene: 7. The germline V gene has CDR1 ENHRY and CDR2 SYGVKD. The CDR3 is made up of 14 amino acids. CDR3 in amino acids: CAISATTSGNSQYF. The CDR3, as DNA: TGTGCCATCAGTGCTACGACTAGCGGGAACTCGCAGTATTTT.

This CDR3 is CASSQELAGETQYF. Here the CDR3 DNA reads TGTGCCAGCAGCCAAGAACTAGCGGGGGAGACCCAGTACTTC. This sequence joins TRBV4-2 and TRBJ2-5, with TRBD2 matching 10 bases. This CDR3 contains 14 residues. Germline lookup yields CDR1 LGHNA and CDR2 YNFKEQ. V was clipped by 0 bases and J by 5 bases; unmatched bases: 0.

V gene TRBV25-1 combines with J gene TRBJ2-5, with 10 bases lining up with TRBD1. The CDR3 extends over 15 amino acids. The ends lost 5 bases at V and 5 bases at J; junction bases unmatched: 8. Germline CDR1 reads MGHDK; CDR2 reads SYGVNS. The CDR3 nucleotides read TGTGCCAGCAGTCCATCTGACAGGGGGCTCGAGACCCAGTACTTC. It is translated as CASSPSDRGLETQYF.

This clone was observed a single time. The gene calls are TRBV10-3 and TRBJ1-1; TRBD1 might be the D (5 bases). CDR1 is ENHRY, CDR2 SYGVKD, per germline. The CDR3 runs to 13 residues. Trimming removed 8 bases from V and 0 bases from J, with 10 bases in between. CDR3 DNA: TGTGCCATCCTACAGGAATTGAACACTGAAGCTTTCTTT. It is translated as CAILQELNTEAFF.

This chain joins TRBV10-3 and TRBJ1-1, with TRBD1 matching 7 bases. Germline V CDR1 and CDR2: ENHRY, SYGVKD. The CDR3 has 14 amino acids. The V segment lost 6 bases and the J segment 2 bases; nucleotides outside the gene matches: 6. The CDR3 nucleotides read TGTGCCATCAGGAGGACAGGAGACAACACTGAAGCTTTCTTT. This sequence encodes CAIRRTGDNTEAFF.

This rearrangement joins TRBV28 to TRBJ1-1, with D unresolved. The CDR3 has 12 amino acids. The V gene lost 6 bases and the J gene lost 5 bases, with 10 bases spanning the gap. Germline CDR1 and CDR2: MDHEN and SYDVKM. CDR3 DNA: TGTGCCAGCAGCCAAGCACGGACTGAAGCTTTCTTT. Translated, it gives CASSQARTEAFF. Based on the CDR3 plus reference TRBV28 and TRBJ1-1, the full variable domain is DVKVTQSSRYLVKRTGEKVFLECVQDMDHENMFWYRQDPGLGLRLIYFSYDVKMKEKGDIPEGYSVSREKKERFSLILESASTNQTSMYLCASSQARTEAFFGQGTRLTVV.

For this clone: The same CDR3 also results from other DNA sequences found in this sample. The rearrangement joins TRBV6-1 to TRBJ1-5; no reliable D call. The CDR3 spans 14 residues. Between the trimmed V and J ends, which lost 0 bases and 6 bases, there was a span of 9 bases. Per germline, CDR1 MNHNS and CDR2 SASEGT. The CDR3 sequence is CASSEALRGQPQHF. The DNA of the CDR3 is TGTGCCAGCAGTGAAGCGCTTCGAGGTCAGCCCCAGCATTTT.

CDR3 in DNA: TGTGCCAGCTCACCAAGACAGGACACTGAAGCTTTCTTT. Protein product: CASSPRQDTEAFF. The rearrangement joins TRBV18 to TRBJ1-1, with D possibly being TRBD1 (6 bases). CDR1 and CDR2 from the germline V gene are KGHSH and LQKENI. This CDR3 has 13 amino acids. V lost 2 bases to trimming and J lost 3 bases, with 7 bases between them.

The chain carries TRBV2 and TRBJ2-2, with unresolved D. Trimming removed 6 bases at V and 6 bases at J, with 11 bases between. The CDR3 is 13 amino acids. CDR1 SNHLY and CDR2 FYNNEI come from the germline V gene. CDR3: CASSRDQAGELFF. CDR3 DNA: TGTGCCAGCAGCCGAGACCAGGCCGGGGAGCTGTTTTTT.

V and J are TRBV2 and TRBJ1-1, with unresolved D. The germline V and J ends were trimmed by 8 bases and 1 base, with 8 bases remaining between them. Germline V gene data show CDR1 as SNHLY and CDR2 as FYNNEI. The CDR3 extends over 12 amino acids. The CDR3 is CASLPRNTEAFF. CDR3 nucleotides: TGTGCCAGCTTACCGAGGAACACTGAAGCTTTCTTT.